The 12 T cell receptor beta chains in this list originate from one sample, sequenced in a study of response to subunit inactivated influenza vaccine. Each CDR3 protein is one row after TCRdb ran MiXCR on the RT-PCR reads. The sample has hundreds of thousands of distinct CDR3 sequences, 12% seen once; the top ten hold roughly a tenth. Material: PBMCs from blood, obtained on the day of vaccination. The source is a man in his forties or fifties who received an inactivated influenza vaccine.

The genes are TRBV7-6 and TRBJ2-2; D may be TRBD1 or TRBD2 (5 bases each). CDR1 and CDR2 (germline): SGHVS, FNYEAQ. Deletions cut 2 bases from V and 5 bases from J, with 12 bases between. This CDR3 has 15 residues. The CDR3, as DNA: TGTGCCAGCAGCTTATCCCATGGGGGTACCGGGGAGCTGTTTTTT. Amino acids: CASSLSHGGTGELFF.

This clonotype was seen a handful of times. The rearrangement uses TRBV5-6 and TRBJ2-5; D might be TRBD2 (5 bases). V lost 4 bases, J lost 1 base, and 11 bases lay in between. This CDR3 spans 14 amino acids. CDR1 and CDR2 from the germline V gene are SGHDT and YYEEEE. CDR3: CASSAGNSQETQYF. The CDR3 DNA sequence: TGTGCCAGCAGCGCCGGGAACAGCCAAGAGACCCAGTACTTC.

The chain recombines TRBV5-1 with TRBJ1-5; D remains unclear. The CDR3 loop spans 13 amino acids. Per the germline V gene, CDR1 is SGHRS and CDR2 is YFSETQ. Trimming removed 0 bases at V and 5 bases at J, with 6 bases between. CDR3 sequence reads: CASSLDLDQPQHF. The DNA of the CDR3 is TGCGCCAGCAGCTTGGACTTGGATCAGCCCCAGCATTTT.

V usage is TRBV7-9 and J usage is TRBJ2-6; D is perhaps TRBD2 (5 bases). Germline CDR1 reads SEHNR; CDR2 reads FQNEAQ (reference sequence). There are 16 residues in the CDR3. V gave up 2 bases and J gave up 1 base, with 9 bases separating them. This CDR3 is CASSLSGESGANVLTF. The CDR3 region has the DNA TGTGCCAGCAGCTTATCCGGGGAATCTGGGGCCAACGTCCTGACTTTC.

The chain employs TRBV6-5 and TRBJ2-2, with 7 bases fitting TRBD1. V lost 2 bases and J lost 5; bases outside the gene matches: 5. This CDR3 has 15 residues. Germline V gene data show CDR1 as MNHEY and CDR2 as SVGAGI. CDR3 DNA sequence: TGTGCCAGCAGTTACCGACAGGGAAGGACCGGGGAGCTGTTTTTT. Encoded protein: CASSYRQGRTGELFF.

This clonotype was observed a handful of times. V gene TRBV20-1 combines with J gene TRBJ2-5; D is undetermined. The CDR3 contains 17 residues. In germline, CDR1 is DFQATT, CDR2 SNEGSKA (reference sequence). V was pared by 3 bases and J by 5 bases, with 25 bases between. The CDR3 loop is CSASPRSSRSYRETQYF. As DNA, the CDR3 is TGCAGTGCTAGCCCGCGATCCTCACGCTCTTATCGGGAGACCCAGTACTTC.

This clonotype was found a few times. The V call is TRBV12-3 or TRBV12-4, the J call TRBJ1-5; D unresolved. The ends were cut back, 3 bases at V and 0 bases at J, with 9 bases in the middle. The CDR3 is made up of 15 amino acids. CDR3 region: CASSLTLDSNQPQHF. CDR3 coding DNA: TGTGCCAGCAGTTTGACGCTCGATAGCAATCAGCCCCAGCATTTT.

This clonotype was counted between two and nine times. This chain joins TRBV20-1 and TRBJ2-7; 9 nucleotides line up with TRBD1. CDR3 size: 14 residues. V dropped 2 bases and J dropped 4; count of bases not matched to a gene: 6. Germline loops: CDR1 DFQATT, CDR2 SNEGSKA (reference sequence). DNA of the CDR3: TGCAGTGCTAGACTCCGGGACAGGGCTTACGAGCAGTACTTC. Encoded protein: CSARLRDRAYEQYF.

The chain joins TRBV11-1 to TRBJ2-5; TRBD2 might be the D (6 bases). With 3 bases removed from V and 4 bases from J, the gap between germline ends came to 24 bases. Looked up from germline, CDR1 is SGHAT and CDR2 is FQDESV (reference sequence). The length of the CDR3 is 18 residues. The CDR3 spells CASSFGNLRREQLETQYF. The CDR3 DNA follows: TGTGCCAGCAGCTTCGGCAACCTGAGGAGGGAACAACTAGAGACCCAGTACTTC.

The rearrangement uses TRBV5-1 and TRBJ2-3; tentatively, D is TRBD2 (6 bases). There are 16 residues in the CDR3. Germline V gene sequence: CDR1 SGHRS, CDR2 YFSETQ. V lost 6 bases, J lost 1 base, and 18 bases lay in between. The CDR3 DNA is TGCGCCAGCATGAGTGTCGCGGGACCGGGCACAGATACGCAGTATTTT. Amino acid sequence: CASMSVAGPGTDTQYF.

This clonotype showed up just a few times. CDR3 nucleotides: TGTGCCAGCAGCTCGACTGCAGTGGCCACCGGGGAGCTGTTTTTT. The encoded protein is CASSSTAVATGELFF. The chain recombines TRBV7-2 with TRBJ2-2; D unresolved. The V and J ends lost 4 bases and 4 bases respectively, with 13 bases between them. This CDR3 is built from 15 residues. CDR1 SGHTA and CDR2 FQGNSA come from the germline V gene.

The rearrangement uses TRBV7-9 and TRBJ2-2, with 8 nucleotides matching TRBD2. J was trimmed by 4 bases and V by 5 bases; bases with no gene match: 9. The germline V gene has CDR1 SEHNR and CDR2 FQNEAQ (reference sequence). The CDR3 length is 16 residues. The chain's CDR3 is CASSIKAGAGTGELFF. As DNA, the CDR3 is TGTGCCAGCAGCATAAAAGCGGGAGCCGGCACCGGGGAGCTGTTTTTT.